A selection of T cell receptor beta chains follows, all from one sample in a study of T cell responses to AZD1222 COVID-19 vaccine. Profiled with immunoSEQ multiplex PCR; TCRdb holds only in-frame clones, not every one. The data show about 81,000 clones, approximately 83% seen once. The sequenced sample was peripheral blood, obtained 28 days after the second AZD1222 dose. Source of these receptors: an adult who received the AZD1222 COVID-19 vaccine. Both conserved end residues are part of each CDR3. Each record gives: J gene, clone size, D gene, V gene, CDR3 protein, CDR3 DNA. A D gene is named only where the DNA matches it firmly. The listing skips clone size in some rows; elsewhere it reads once, few, many or a size class.

TRBJ1-2 | - | TRBD1 | TRBV7-6 | CASSLEGAANYGYTF | TGTGCCAGCAGCTTGGAGGGGGCAGCTAACTATGGCTACACCTTC
TRBJ1-2 | - | - | TRBV14 | CASSQVATTYGYTF | TGTGCCAGCAGCCAAGTTGCGACAACCTATGGCTACACCTTC
TRBJ1-5 | - | - | TRBV5-4 | CASSLDGGNQPQHF | TGTGCCAGCAGCCTGGACGGTGGCAATCAGCCCCAGCATTTT
TRBJ1-1 | - | TRBD1 | TRBV30 | CAWSVQGGVEAFF | TGTGCCTGGAGTGTACAGGGGGGGGTTGAAGCTTTCTTT
TRBJ2-3 | - | TRBD1 | TRBV28 | CASSKGGGTDTQYF | TGTGCCAGCAGTAAAGGGGGCGGCACAGATACGCAGTATTTT
TRBJ2-1 | - | - | TRBV19 | CASSITPTPGHEQFF | TGTGCCAGTAGTATTACTCCCACCCCGGGGCATGAGCAGTTCTTC
TRBJ1-5 | - | - | TRBV28 | CASSLGGTPNQPQHF | TGTGCCAGCAGTTTAGGTGGAACCCCCAATCAGCCCCAGCATTTT
TRBJ1-1 | few | TRBD1 | TRBV28 | CASRWTGAAFF | TGTGCCAGCAGATGGACAGGGGCGGCTTTCTTT
TRBJ2-7 | - | TRBD2 | TRBV27 | CASSLRSGPFYEQYF | TGTGCCAGCAGTTTACGTAGCGGGCCTTTCTACGAGCAGTACTTC
TRBJ2-1 | - | TRBD1 | TRBV28 | CASSFSGGWDEQFF | TGTGCCAGCAGTTTTTCAGGGGGCTGGGATGAGCAGTTCTTC
TRBJ2-3 | - | - | TRBV6-5 | CASSYSSKTDTQYF | TGTGCCAGCAGTTACTCGAGCAAAACAGATACGCAGTATTTT
TRBJ2-3 | - | TRBD2 | TRBV25-1 | CASSDLVTSGTDTQYF | TGTGCCAGCAGTGATTTAGTGACTAGCGGCACAGATACGCAGTATTTT
TRBJ1-2 | - | TRBD1 | TRBV5-6 | CASSLVTGTGVGYTF | TGTGCCAGCAGCTTGGTCACCGGGACAGGGGTCGGCTACACCTTC
TRBJ1-1 | - | - | TRBV18 | CASSGYTEAFF | TGTGCCAGCTCGGGGTATACTGAAGCTTTCTTT
TRBJ2-7 | medium-sized | - | TRBV7-2 | CASSLWVSTYEQYF | TGTGCCAGCAGCCTATGGGTCAGCACCTACGAGCAGTACTTC
TRBJ1-1 | - | - | TRBV7-9 | CASSLQVGTEAFF | TGTGCCAGCAGCCTACAGGTGGGGACTGAAGCTTTCTTT
TRBJ2-4 | - | - | TRBV30 | CAWTKTENIQYF | TGTGCCTGGACCAAGACCGAAAACATTCAGTACTTC
TRBJ1-6 | few | - | TRBV24-1 | CATSDPRQVRYNSPLHF | TGTGCCACCAGTGATCCCAGACAGGTTCGGTATAATTCACCCCTCCACTTT
TRBJ1-5 | - | - | TRBV3-1/TRBV3-2 | CASSPDTRQPQHF | TGTGCCAGCAGCCCAGATACTCGTCAGCCCCAGCATTTT
TRBJ2-3 | - | TRBD2 | TRBV5-1 | CASSLKTSGINTQYF | TGCGCCAGCAGCCTTAAGACTAGCGGGATAAATACGCAGTATTTT
TRBJ1-1 | - | - | TRBV5-1 | CASRPTGENTEAFF | TGCGCCAGCAGACCGACAGGCGAGAACACTGAAGCTTTCTTT
TRBJ1-1 | - | - | TRBV15 | CATSMTGRPNTEAFF | TGTGCCACCAGCATGACAGGCCGACCGAACACTGAAGCTTTCTTT
TRBJ1-3 | - | TRBD1 | TRBV9 | CASSMNRGSGNTIYF | TGTGCCAGCAGCATGAACAGGGGCTCTGGAAACACCATATATTTT
TRBJ1-1 | once | - | TRBV5-1 | CASSLVGQYTEAFF | TGCGCCAGCAGCTTGGTCGGGCAGTACACTGAAGCTTTCTTT
TRBJ1-5 | - | - | TRBV20-1 | CSASAAFFNQPQHF | TGCAGTGCTAGTGCAGCTTTCTTCAATCAGCCCCAGCATTTT
TRBJ1-6 | - | - | TRBV28 | CASSAPNQGTLHF | TGTGCCAGCAGTGCTCCTAATCAGGGTACCCTCCACTTT
TRBJ1-1 | - | - | TRBV29-1 | CSVEEGGGGTEAFF | TGCAGCGTTGAAGAAGGGGGGGGCGGCACTGAAGCTTTCTTT
TRBJ1-4 | few | TRBD1 | TRBV25-1 | CASSEYGDREKLFF | TGTGCCAGCAGTGAATATGGGGACAGAGAAAAACTGTTTTTT
TRBJ1-5 | - | - | TRBV2 | CASGMERQPQHF | TGTGCCTCCGGGATGGAGCGTCAGCCCCAGCATTTT
TRBJ2-1 | - | TRBD2 | TRBV5-4 | CASSSGLAGFSYNEQFF | TGTGCCAGCAGCTCCGGACTAGCGGGGTTCTCCTACAATGAGCAGTTCTTC
TRBJ1-4 | - | - | TRBV28 | CASSILPGPRWVEKLFF | TGTGCCAGCAGTATCTTACCGGGACCGCGGTGGGTAGAAAAACTGTTTTTT
TRBJ1-1 | few | TRBD1 | TRBV12-3/TRBV12-4 | CASSRTGGTEAFF | TGTGCCAGCAGTAGGACAGGGGGGACTGAAGCTTTCTTT
TRBJ2-2 | - | TRBD1 | TRBV7-2 | CASSIQTGESGELFF | TGTGCCAGCAGCATTCAAACAGGGGAGTCCGGGGAGCTGTTTTTT
TRBJ2-2 | - | TRBD1 | TRBV11-2 | CASSRDRGGTGELFF | TGTGCCAGCAGCAGAGACAGGGGTGGCACCGGGGAGCTGTTTTTT
TRBJ1-2 | - | - | TRBV7-8 | CASSTRQVSYGYTF | TGTGCCAGCAGCACCCGACAGGTTTCCTATGGCTACACCTTC
TRBJ2-7 | - | TRBD2 | TRBV20-1 | CSASSSGTTYEQYF | TGCAGTGCTAGTTCTAGCGGGACGACCTACGAGCAGTACTTC
TRBJ2-1 | - | TRBD2 | TRBV4-1 | CASSQGLAGADEQFF | TGCGCCAGCAGCCAGGGACTAGCGGGGGCGGATGAGCAGTTCTTC
TRBJ2-1 | - | TRBD1 | TRBV19 | CASSDDRGYSYNEQFF | TGTGCCAGTAGTGATGACAGGGGCTACTCCTACAATGAGCAGTTCTTC
TRBJ2-3 | - | - | TRBV3-1/TRBV3-2 | CASSQQTSTDTQYF | TGTGCCAGCAGCCAGCAGACTAGCACAGATACGCAGTATTTT
TRBJ2-5 | - | - | TRBV7-3 | CASSLAVGETQYF | TGTGCCAGCAGCCTAGCCGTCGGTGAGACCCAGTACTTC
TRBJ1-2 | - | TRBD1 | TRBV4-2 | CASSQGDRDYGYTF | TGTGCCAGCAGCCAAGGGGACAGGGACTATGGCTACACCTTC
TRBJ2-1 | - | TRBD1 | TRBV12-5 | CASGLGQGMYNEQFF | TGTGCTAGTGGTTTGGGACAGGGGATGTACAATGAGCAGTTCTTC
TRBJ2-3 | - | TRBD1 | TRBV24-1 | CATSDTQGARGTQYF | TGTGCCACCAGTGATACACAGGGGGCGCGGGGTACGCAGTATTTT
TRBJ1-5 | - | - | TRBV2 | CASTTQGGQPQHF | TGTGCCAGCACTACACAGGGCGGCCAGCCCCAGCATTTT
TRBJ2-1 | once | - | TRBV9 | CASSPRGGLGDEQFF | TGTGCCAGCAGCCCCAGGGGGGGGCTCGGGGATGAGCAGTTCTTC
TRBJ2-2 | - | - | TRBV7-3 | CASSSQPSANTGELFF | TGTGCCAGCAGCTCTCAACCTTCCGCGAACACCGGGGAGCTGTTTTTT
TRBJ2-5 | few | - | TRBV7-3 | CASSLRGGRPQETQYF | TGTGCCAGCAGCTTAAGGGGCGGGCGCCCCCAAGAGACCCAGTACTTC
TRBJ2-6 | - | - | TRBV3-1/TRBV3-2 | CASSQGLAGANVLTF | TGTGCCAGCAGCCAAGGACTAGCTGGGGCCAACGTCCTGACTTTC
TRBJ2-5 | - | - | TRBV11-3 | CASSLHREMETQYF | TGTGCCAGCAGCTTACACAGGGAAATGGAGACCCAGTACTTC
TRBJ2-7 | - | TRBD2 | TRBV5-6 | CASSKPGLGTYEQYF | TGTGCCAGCAGCAAACCGGGACTAGGGACCTACGAGCAGTACTTC
TRBJ1-5 | - | - | TRBV19 | CASSIRVAANNNQPQHF | TGTGCCAGTAGTATAAGGGTGGCAGCAAATAATAATCAGCCCCAGCATTTT
TRBJ1-2 | - | - | TRBV28 | CASEASYGYTF | TGTGCCAGCGAGGCTTCCTATGGCTACACCTTC
TRBJ2-7 | - | TRBD2 | TRBV27 | CASSRLAGRYEQYF | TGTGCCAGCAGCCGACTAGCGGGACGGTACGAGCAGTACTTC
TRBJ2-3 | - | - | TRBV7-3 | CASSLNPGLTSTDTQYF | TGTGCCAGCAGCTTAAATCCCGGGCTAACCAGCACAGATACGCAGTATTTT